This is a list of T cell receptor beta chains from one sample in a study of early T cells in non-severe SARS-CoV-2 infection. One entry per CDR3 protein results from TCRdb running MiXCR on the 5' RACE reads. The sample has tens of thousands of distinct CDR3 sequences, 3.5% to 4.5% seen once. Sequenced input: whole blood. Source of these receptors: an adult who was a healthcare worker with PCR-confirmed SARS-CoV-2 infection or an uninfected control (not recorded which). Each CDR3 is given with its conserved first and last residue. Each record gives: V gene, CDR3 length, clone size, D gene, J gene, CDR3 DNA, CDR3 protein. The D gene is left open where the match is weak. A row's size may be missing; if present it is once, few, many or a size class.

TRBV4-3	15	many	-	TRBJ1-1	TGCGCCAGCAGCTTAACTACAGGGTTGAACACTGAAGCTTTCTTT	CASSLTTGLNTEAFF
TRBV5-1	17	many	-	TRBJ2-5	TGCGCCAGCAGCAGACCCAGGGCCGGAGGAGACCAAGAGACCCAGTACTTC	CASSRPRAGGDQETQYF
TRBV7-3	13	many	-	TRBJ2-2	TGTGCCAGCAGCTTCCGGGAGACCGGGGAGCTGTTTTTT	CASSFRETGELFF
TRBV7-3	18	few	-	TRBJ2-2	TGTGCCAGCAGCTTAACGTTCGGGCGGACCACGAACACCGGGGAGCTGTTTTTT	CASSLTFGRTTNTGELFF
TRBV3-1	16	many	TRBD2	TRBJ2-7	TGTGCCAGCAGCCGAGGGACTAGCGGGGGGGCCAAGAAGCAGTACTTC	CASSRGTSGGAKKQYF
TRBV9	19	many	-	TRBJ2-5	TGTGCCAGCAGCGTTTGGTGGTGGAGCGGAGGCTCCAGAGGGGAGACCCAGTACTTC	CASSVWWWSGGSRGETQYF
TRBV29-1	11	-	-	TRBJ1-1	TGCAGCGGCTGGGGACTTACTGAAGCTTTCTTT	CSGWGLTEAFF
TRBV30	13	many	-	TRBJ1-1	TGTGCCTGGAAGGAATTTTTGAACACTGAAGCTTTCTTT	CAWKEFLNTEAFF
TRBV12-3/TRBV12-4	16	many	-	TRBJ2-5	TGTGCCAGCAGTTTGGTGAGGGGACCACCCCAAGAGACCCAGTACTTC	CASSLVRGPPQETQYF
TRBV20-1	13	many	TRBD1	TRBJ1-5	TGCAGTGCTAGGGACAGGGGGATTCAGCCCCAGCATTTT	CSARDRGIQPQHF
TRBV4-1	18	many	TRBD1	TRBJ2-5	TGCGCCAGCAGCCACCTACCGGCCATGACAGGGAACCAAGAGACCCAGTACTTC	CASSHLPAMTGNQETQYF
TRBV6-2/TRBV6-3	16	many	TRBD2	TRBJ2-1	TGTGCCAGCAGCAACCGCCAGGGACTAGCCTCCAATGAGCAGTTCTTC	CASSNRQGLASNEQFF
TRBV5-1	16	medium-sized	-	TRBJ1-4	TGCGCCAGCAGCCGAAACCCCGGGACGGAGAATGAAAAACTGTTTTTT	CASSRNPGTENEKLFF
TRBV29-1	15	many	TRBD1	TRBJ2-7	TGCAGCGGTGGAGGATCCGGGACAGGGTTTTCCGAGCAGTACTTC	CSGGGSGTGFSEQYF
TRBV7-9	15	-	-	TRBJ2-1	TGTGCCAGCAGCTTTGAGCCATCGCGTCGAAATGAGCAGTTCTTC	CASSFEPSRRNEQFF
TRBV11-2	15	few	TRBD1	TRBJ2-1	TGTGCCAGCAGCTTAGGGGACAGCTCCTACAATGAGCAGTTCTTC	CASSLGDSSYNEQFF
TRBV7-3	17	many	TRBD2	TRBJ2-1	TGTGCCAGCAGCTTTACCGGGACTAGCGGGAGCTTGAATGAGCAGTTCTTC	CASSFTGTSGSLNEQFF
TRBV14	13	medium-sized	-	TRBJ1-1	TGTGCCAGCAGCCAGATGATGAACACTGAAGCTTTCTTT	CASSQMMNTEAFF
TRBV7-9	16	many	-	TRBJ1-6	TGTGCCAGCAGCTTGGGTCAGGGCTTCTATAATTCACCCCTCCACTTT	CASSLGQGFYNSPLHF
TRBV11-2	15	many	-	TRBJ1-5	TGTGCCAGCAGCTTCGAGGGGGTAAGCAATCAGCCCCAGCATTTT	CASSFEGVSNQPQHF
TRBV11-3	16	many	-	TRBJ2-7	TGTGCCAGCAGCAGAGGGTTGAGCAGAAGTAACTACGAGCAGTACTTC	CASSRGLSRSNYEQYF
TRBV18	14	many	-	TRBJ1-5	TGTGCCAGCTCAACGGGACACAACAATCAGCCCCAGCATTTT	CASSTGHNNQPQHF
TRBV5-1	15	many	-	TRBJ1-1	TGCGCCAGCAGCTTGGCGCCACATCTGAACACTGAAGCTTTCTTT	CASSLAPHLNTEAFF
TRBV27	15	many	TRBD2	TRBJ2-1	TGTGCCAGCAGAGGACTAGCGGGGGGGGACAATGAGCAGTTCTTC	CASRGLAGGDNEQFF
TRBV19	16	many	-	TRBJ2-1	TGTGCCAGTAGTATAACGGGCAGGTTCCCCTACAATGAGCAGTTCTTC	CASSITGRFPYNEQFF